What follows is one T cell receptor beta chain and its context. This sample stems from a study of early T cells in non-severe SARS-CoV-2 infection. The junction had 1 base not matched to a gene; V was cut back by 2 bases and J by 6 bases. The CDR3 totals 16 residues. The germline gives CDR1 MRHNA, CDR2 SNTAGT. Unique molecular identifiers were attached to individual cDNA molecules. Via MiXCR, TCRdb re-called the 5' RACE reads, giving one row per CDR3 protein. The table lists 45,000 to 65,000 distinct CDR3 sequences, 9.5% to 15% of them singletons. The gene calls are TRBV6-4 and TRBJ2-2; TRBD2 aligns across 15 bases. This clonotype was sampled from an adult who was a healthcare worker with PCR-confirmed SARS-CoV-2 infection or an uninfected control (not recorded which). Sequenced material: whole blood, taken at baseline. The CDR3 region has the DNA TGTGCCAGCAGTGACGGACTAGCGGGAGGGCCCGGGGAGCTGTTTTTT. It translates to CASSDGLAGGPGELFF.